The T cell receptor (beta chain) under discussion was sequenced for a study of T cell responses to AZD1222 COVID-19 vaccine. For the study at large: Pooled samples include second doses given at about 4 or 12 weeks.

CDR1 is MDHEN and CDR2 is SYDVKM in the germline V gene. The V and J ends lost 3 bases and 2 bases respectively, with 11 bases between them. This CDR3 has 14 residues. The protocol was immunoSEQ multiplex PCR, while the TCRdb copy is restricted to in-frame clones and leaves out a portion. The sample contains around 140,000 clones, roughly 90% of which appear only once. Broader study findings: Most donors were white British, females outnumbered males, and clonal diversity was possibly underestimated. The study found Spike-specific TCR breadth and depth rose after two AZD1222 doses.

Note on this clone: No antigen is known for it.

The sample here was peripheral blood, taken on day 0 of AZD1222 vaccination. This clonotype originated in an adult in good health. V gene TRBV28 combines with J gene TRBJ2-7, with D perhaps matching TRBD1 (5 bases). The CDR3 DNA reads as TGTGCCAGCAGTTTGAAGGGGAAGCCCTACGAGCAGTACTTC. Amino acids: CASSLKGKPYEQYF.